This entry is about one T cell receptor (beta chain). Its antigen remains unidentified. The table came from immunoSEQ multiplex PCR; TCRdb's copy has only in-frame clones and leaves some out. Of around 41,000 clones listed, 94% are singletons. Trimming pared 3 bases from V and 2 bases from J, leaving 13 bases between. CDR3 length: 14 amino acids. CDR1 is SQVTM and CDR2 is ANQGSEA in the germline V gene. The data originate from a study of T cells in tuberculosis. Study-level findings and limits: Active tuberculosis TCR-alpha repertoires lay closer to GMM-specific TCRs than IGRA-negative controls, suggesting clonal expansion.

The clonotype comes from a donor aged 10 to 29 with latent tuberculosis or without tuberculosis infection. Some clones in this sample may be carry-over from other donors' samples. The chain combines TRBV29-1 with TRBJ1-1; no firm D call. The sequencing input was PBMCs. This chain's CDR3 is CSVDFSGSNTEAFF. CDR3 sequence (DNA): TGCAGCGTTGACTTTTCTGGCAGTAACACTGAAGCTTTCTTT. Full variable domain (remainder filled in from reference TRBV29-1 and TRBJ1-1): SAVISQKPSRDICQRGTSLTIQCQVDSQVTMMFWYRQQPGQSLTLIATANQGSEATYESGFVIDKFPISRPNLTFSTLTVSNMSPEDSSIYLCSVDFSGSNTEAFFGQGTRLTVV.